The 25 T cell receptor beta chains presented below share a single source sample, sequenced in a study of blood T cell repertoires in COVID-19. Profiled with immunoSEQ multiplex PCR; TCRdb holds only in-frame clones, not every one. The data contain a few hundred thousand clones, around 92% of them singletons. The sample comprised peripheral blood. The source of these receptors is a man aged 40-49 years with acute or convalescent COVID-19.

CDR3 protein: CASSFSGFGNTIYF. CDR3 DNA sequence: TGTGCCAGCAGCTTTTCAGGGTTCGGAAACACCATATATTTT. V is TRBV11-2 and J is TRBJ1-3, with D possibly matching TRBD1 (5 bases). The germline gives CDR1 SGHAT, CDR2 FQNNGV. There are 14 residues in the CDR3. Trimming removed 3 bases from V and 4 bases from J, with 10 bases in between.

The J gene is TRBJ2-5, the V gene TRBV28, with D tentatively TRBD2 (6 bases). V shed 0 bases and J shed 1 base, with 12 bases lying between them. This CDR3 is built from 16 residues. Per the germline V gene, CDR1 is MDHEN and CDR2 is SYDVKM. The CDR3 nucleotides are TGTGCCAGCAGTTTATGGGGCGGGACTTTCCAAGAGACCCAGTACTTC. It translates to CASSLWGGTFQETQYF. The full variable domain, with the rest looked up from reference TRBV28 and TRBJ2-5, is DVKVTQSSRYLVKRTGEKVFLECVQDMDHENMFWYRQDPGLGLRLIYFSYDVKMKEKGDIPEGYSVSREKKERFSLILESASTNQTSMYLCASSLWGGTFQETQYFGPGTRLLVL.

V usage is TRBV18 and J usage is TRBJ1-1; 7 positions agree with TRBD1. The CDR3 is 15 residues long. Germline V CDR1 and CDR2: KGHSH, LQKENI. The V segment lost 5 bases and the J segment 8 bases; nucleotides outside the gene matches: 14. The CDR3 reads CASSYGAGGDWEAFF. CDR3 DNA: TGTGCCAGCTCATACGGTGCAGGGGGTGACTGGGAAGCTTTCTTT.

The chain combines TRBV9 with TRBJ2-5; the D gene is possibly TRBD2 (5 bases). Trimming removed 3 bases at V and 5 bases at J, with 17 bases between. Germline CDR1 SGDLS, CDR2 YYNGEE. The CDR3 spans 15 residues. The chain's CDR3 is CASSEDSSSLETQYF. The CDR3 DNA follows: TGTGCCAGCAGCGAGGACTCCTCATCCCTGGAGACCCAGTACTTC. The variable domain in full, completed from reference TRBV9 and TRBJ2-5, reads DSGVTQTPKHLITATGQRVTLRCSPRSGDLSVYWYQQSLDQGLQFLIQYYNGEERAKGNILERFSAQQFPDLHSELNLSSLELGDSALYFCASSEDSSSLETQYFGPGTRLLVL.

This rearrangement joins TRBV5-1 to TRBJ2-5; D remains unclear. The germline V gene encodes CDR1 SGHRS and CDR2 YFSETQ. CDR3 length: 13 amino acids. Trimming took off 0 bases at V and 2 bases at J, with 5 bases between the two ends. CDR3 amino acids: CASSLAQQETQYF. DNA for the CDR3: TGCGCCAGCAGCTTGGCACAGCAAGAGACCCAGTACTTC.

CDR3 DNA: TGTGCCAGCACCCGTCGGGGGTCTGGAAACACCATATATTTT. This gives the protein CASTRRGSGNTIYF. This sequence joins TRBV28 and TRBJ1-3; the D gene is possibly TRBD1 (5 bases). The CDR3 has 14 amino acids. V shed 7 bases and J shed 1 base, with 11 bases lying between them. The germline V gene encodes CDR1 MDHEN and CDR2 SYDVKM.

The V gene is TRBV6-6, the J gene TRBJ1-6; perhaps TRBD1 as D (6 bases). This CDR3 comprises 13 residues. V was clipped by 9 bases and J by 9 bases, with 15 bases between them. Germline CDR1 MNHNY, CDR2 SVGAGI (reference sequence). CDR3 sequence: CASLTGLGSPLHF. As DNA, the CDR3 is TGTGCCAGTCTGACAGGTCTCGGTTCACCCCTCCACTTT.

The V gene is TRBV10-3, the J gene TRBJ1-2; 8 nucleotides line up with TRBD1. The junction had 3 bases not matched to a gene; V was cut back by 0 bases and J by 3 bases. CDR1 is ENHRY and CDR2 is SYGVKD in the germline V gene. The CDR3 runs to 15 residues. The CDR3 bases are TGTGCCATCAGTGAGTCCAAGGGACAGGACTATGGCTACACCTTC. Amino acid sequence: CAISESKGQDYGYTF.

This clone was recorded once. The chain uses TRBV6-5 and TRBJ1-1; TRBD1 agrees at 8 bases. This CDR3 contains 12 residues. The trim removed 5 bases at V and 11 bases at J, leaving 7 bases unmatched. Germline CDR1 and CDR2: MNHEY and SVGAGI. In DNA, the CDR3 is TGTGCCAGCAGTAGGACAGGGCTCGAGGCTTTCTTT. This translates into CASSRTGLEAFF.

The rearrangement joins TRBV5-1 to TRBJ1-1, with D perhaps matching TRBD1 (6 bases). Germline V CDR1 and CDR2: SGHRS, YFSETQ. Trimming left V 4 bases short and J 4 bases short, with 17 bases between. CDR3 length: 15 residues. Here the CDR3 reads CASSQRGGEGTEAFF. CDR3 in DNA: TGCGCCAGCAGCCAGAGGGGGGGCGAGGGCACTGAAGCTTTCTTT.

V gene TRBV4-1 combines with J gene TRBJ2-3; 8 bases fit TRBD1. The CDR3 is 15 residues long. V lost 3 bases, J lost 1 base, and 3 bases stayed unmatched. The germline V gene encodes CDR1 MGHRA and CDR2 YSYEKL. The CDR3 here is CASSQTGVGTDTQYF. Written as DNA, the CDR3 is TGCGCCAGCAGCCAGACAGGGGTCGGCACAGATACGCAGTATTTT.

The chain couples TRBV30 to TRBJ1-5; weak D call: TRBD1 (5 bases). This CDR3 comprises 13 residues. The ends were cut back, 1 base at V and 4 bases at J, with 8 bases in the middle. Germline CDR1 GTSNPN, CDR2 SVGIG (reference sequence). CDR3 residues: CAWSEQENQPQHF. Written as DNA, the CDR3 is TGTGCCTGGAGTGAACAGGAAAATCAGCCCCAGCATTTT.

The chain recombines TRBV4-1 with TRBJ1-1, with D uncertain. V lost 2 bases and J 7 bases, leaving 8 bases between the germline ends. Germline CDR1 reads MGHRA; CDR2 reads YSYEKL. The CDR3 loop spans 12 amino acids. Here the CDR3 DNA reads TGCGCCAGCAGCCAATCGTCAGGTGAAGCTTTCTTT. Translated: CASSQSSGEAFF.

The chain links TRBV5-5 to TRBJ1-5; D remains unclear. The CDR3 consists of 13 residues. With 2 bases removed from V and 3 bases from J, the gap between germline ends came to 6 bases. CDR1 is SGHKS and CDR2 is YYEKEE in the germline V gene (reference sequence). The CDR3 nucleotides are TGTGCCAGCAGCTTCGGGGTCAATCAGCCCCAGCATTTT. Translating it yields CASSFGVNQPQHF.

This chain uses TRBV19 with TRBJ2-7, with D possibly being TRBD2 (6 bases). Germline V gene lookup returns CDR1 LNHDA and CDR2 SQIVND (reference sequence). The CDR3 is made up of 14 amino acids. V lost 1 base and J 2 bases, leaving 9 bases between the germline ends. CDR3 in amino acids: CASSIGGVPYEQYF. The DNA for the CDR3 is TGTGCCAGTAGTATAGGCGGGGTCCCCTACGAGCAGTACTTC.

This chain uses TRBV6-5 with TRBJ2-5; 8 bases map to TRBD1. V lost 0 bases and J lost 5; bases outside the gene matches: 5. The CDR3 runs 15 residues. Looked up from germline, CDR1 is MNHEY and CDR2 is SVGAGI. CDR3 amino acids: CASSYSARGQETQYF. The CDR3 coding sequence is TGTGCCAGCAGTTACTCGGCCAGGGGGCAGGAGACCCAGTACTTC.

This rearrangement joins TRBV6-2 or TRBV6-3 to TRBJ1-5, with TRBD1 matching over 7 bases. V gave up 6 bases and J gave up 4 bases; unmatched junction bases: 6. Germline CDR1 MNHEY, CDR2 SVGEGT. There are 14 residues in the CDR3. This CDR3 reads CASSAGQENQPQHF. CDR3 DNA sequence: TGTGCCAGCAGCGCCGGACAGGAGAATCAGCCCCAGCATTTT.

The V and J genes are TRBV19 and TRBJ1-2, with 8 positions matching TRBD1. Germline trimming cut 9 bases from V and 4 bases from J; bases unmatched to any gene: 10. Germline CDR1 is LNHDA and CDR2 is SQIVND (reference sequence). The CDR3 sequence is 14 residues long. This chain's CDR3 is CASTSDRVRYGYTF. CDR3 in DNA: TGTGCCAGCACTTCGGACAGGGTTCGCTATGGCTACACCTTC.

The rearrangement links TRBV3-1 (or the pseudogene TRBV3-2) to TRBJ1-4, with a tentative D call TRBD1 (5 bases). This CDR3 has 14 amino acids. The V end lost 3 bases, the J end lost 3 bases, and 8 bases lay between the germline ends. Germline V lookup: CDR1 LGHDT, CDR2 YNNKEL (reference sequence). In DNA form, the CDR3 reads TGTGCCAGCAGCCAGACAGAAGCTAATGAAAAACTGTTTTTT. It is translated as CASSQTEANEKLFF.

This clone was observed a handful of times. V and J are TRBV5-5 and TRBJ1-2, with TRBD1 as a possible D gene (6 bases). Germline-derived CDR1 and CDR2 are SGHKS and YYEKEE (reference sequence). Trimming took off 4 bases at V and 4 bases at J, with 14 bases between the two ends. This CDR3 has 14 amino acids. This CDR3 reads CASSRVGASYGYTF. CDR3 DNA: TGTGCCAGCAGCCGGGTGGGGGCCAGCTATGGCTACACCTTC.

This chain links TRBV28 with TRBJ2-1; 14 bases line up with TRBD2. CDR3 length: 18 amino acids. Trimming cost V 3 bases and J 1 base; bases outside gene matches: 5. Germline V gives CDR1 MDHEN, CDR2 SYDVKM. In DNA, the CDR3 is TGTGCCAGCAGTTTGGGACTAGCGGGGGCCTCATCCTACAATGAGCAGTTCTTC. Protein product: CASSLGLAGASSYNEQFF.

This clone appeared a single time. The rearrangement uses TRBV7-3 and TRBJ2-1; 12 bases are shared with TRBD2. V lost 4 bases to trimming and J lost 7 bases; unmatched junction nucleotides: 8. Per germline, CDR1 SGHTA and CDR2 FQGTGA. The CDR3 contains 16 residues. CDR3 DNA: TGTGCCAGCAGCTCAACTAGCGGGGGGCAAAGGAATGAGCAGTTCTTC. Protein product: CASSSTSGGQRNEQFF. Complete variable domain (other parts from reference TRBV7-3 and TRBJ2-1): GAGVSQTPSNKVTEKGKYVELRCDPISGHTALYWYRQSLGQGPEFLIYFQGTGAADDSGLPNDRFFAVRPEGSVSTLKIQRTERGDSAVYLCASSSTSGGQRNEQFFGPGTRLTVL.

The CDR3 is CASSTNDRGGGTEAFF. The CDR3, as DNA: TGTGCCAGCAGTACCAACGACAGGGGAGGTGGTACTGAAGCTTTCTTT. J is TRBJ1-1 and V is TRBV28; 8 bases are shared with TRBD1. The length of the CDR3 is 16 residues. Per the germline V gene, CDR1 is MDHEN and CDR2 is SYDVKM. With V trimmed by 5 bases and J by 5 bases, 13 bases remained unmatched.

The chain joins TRBV9 to TRBJ1-2; D is undetermined. The CDR3 runs 13 residues. The germline V gene encodes CDR1 SGDLS and CDR2 YYNGEE. Trimming pared 1 base from V and 7 bases from J, leaving 11 bases between. CDR3 loop: CASSVLGAGGYTF. CDR3 nucleotides: TGTGCCAGCAGCGTACTGGGAGCGGGTGGCTACACCTTC. Variable domain in full (rest from reference TRBV9 and TRBJ1-2): DSGVTQTPKHLITATGQRVTLRCSPRSGDLSVYWYQQSLDQGLQFLIQYYNGEERAKGNILERFSAQQFPDLHSELNLSSLELGDSALYFCASSVLGAGGYTFGSGTRLTVV.

The chain carries TRBV6-5 and TRBJ1-5, with no clear D. CDR3 length: 15 residues. With 11 bases removed from V and 4 bases from J, the gap between germline ends came to 21 bases. CDR1 is MNHEY and CDR2 is SVGAGI in the germline V gene. The DNA of the CDR3 is TGTGCCGGTGGAGGAGGAGCAAGTGTTAATCAGCCCCAGCATTTT. It encodes CAGGGGASVNQPQHF.